These 13 T cell receptor beta chains came from one sample sequenced in a study of early T cells in non-severe SARS-CoV-2 infection. TCRdb itself ran the 5' RACE reads through MiXCR, one entry per CDR3 protein. The sample lists 70,000 to 85,000 distinct CDR3 sequences; around 12% were seen once. The input for sequencing was whole blood, taken at baseline. The receptor set was obtained from an adult who was a healthcare worker with PCR-confirmed SARS-CoV-2 infection or an uninfected control (not recorded which). The donor label of this sample is uncertain.

The chain joins TRBV25-1 to TRBJ2-7; 11 bases map to TRBD2. Trimming removed 3 bases from V and 2 bases from J; junction bases left unmatched: 3. This CDR3 is built from 15 residues. Germline-derived CDR1 and CDR2 are MGHDK and SYGVNS. CDR3 bases: TGTGCCAGCAGTGAGGGACTAGCGGAACCCTACGAGCAGTACTTC. Its protein product is CASSEGLAEPYEQYF.

This clonotype was recorded many times. J is TRBJ1-4 and V is TRBV12-3 or TRBV12-4; D perhaps matches TRBD1 (5 bases). This CDR3 region has 15 residues. Deletions cut 2 bases from V and 2 bases from J, with 9 bases between. The CDR3 coding sequence is TGTGCCAGCAGTTTATCTGGGACGACTAATGAAAAACTGTTTTTT. Amino acids: CASSLSGTTNEKLFF.

This rearrangement joins TRBV6-1 to TRBJ2-7; 7 nucleotides agree with TRBD1. The CDR3 runs to 15 residues. J was trimmed by 0 bases and V by 6 bases; bases with no gene match: 8. Looked up from germline, CDR1 is MNHNS and CDR2 is SASEGT. Here the CDR3 reads CASRRTGQSSYEQYF. In DNA, the CDR3 is TGTGCCAGCAGGAGGACAGGCCAAAGCTCCTACGAGCAGTACTTC.

The chain joins TRBV11-3 to TRBJ2-1; possible D gene TRBD1, 5 bases. Germline V gene sequence: CDR1 SGHNT, CDR2 YENEEA. Between the trimmed V and J ends, which lost 1 base and 10 bases, there was a span of 5 bases. The CDR3 spans 11 residues. The DNA of the CDR3 is TGTGCCAGCAGCTTAGCAGGGGAGCAGTTCTTC. This translates into CASSLAGEQFF.

This clonotype was found a few times. The chain is built from TRBV7-6 and TRBJ2-2, with 11 bases fitting TRBD2. J gave up 6 bases and V 3 bases, and 9 bases lay outside the gene matches. The CDR3 has 17 residues. Per germline, CDR1 SGHVS and CDR2 FNYEAQ. This CDR3 is CASSFIAGGPGSGELFF. The CDR3 DNA reads as TGTGCCAGCAGCTTTATAGCGGGAGGGCCGGGGTCCGGGGAGCTGTTTTTT.

The chain is built from TRBV12-3 or TRBV12-4 and TRBJ1-5; weak D call: TRBD1 (6 bases). The CDR3 loop spans 16 amino acids. V lost 1 base and J lost 5, with 15 bases in between. The DNA of the CDR3 is TGTGCCAGCAGTTTAGGGGACATGAGATTGGATCAGCCCCAGCATTTT. Translation gives CASSLGDMRLDQPQHF.

This clonotype was detected ten times or more. The chain employs TRBV29-1 and TRBJ2-2; 7 bases match TRBD1. The CDR3 loop spans 14 amino acids. Germline V CDR1 and CDR2: SQVTM, ANQGSEA. Losses at the gene ends were 4 bases for V and 4 bases for J; bases not matched to a gene: 6. The CDR3 reads CSVGSDRVTGELFF. The CDR3 DNA is TGCAGCGTTGGTTCAGACAGGGTCACCGGGGAGCTGTTTTTT.

This clonotype was picked up many times. The chain has TRBV7-3 and TRBJ1-1; no firm D call. V lost 2 bases to trimming and J lost 0 bases, with 4 bases between them. CDR3 length equals 13 residues. Germline loops: CDR1 SGHTA, CDR2 FQGTGA. CDR3 sequence: CASSLRMNTEAFF. The CDR3 DNA sequence: TGTGCCAGCAGCTTACGTATGAACACTGAAGCTTTCTTT.

Many counts were recorded for this clonotype. The chain has TRBV6-6 and TRBJ2-7; 9 bases line up with TRBD1. There are 14 residues in the CDR3. Germline loops: CDR1 MNHNY, CDR2 SVGAGI (reference sequence). Losses at the gene ends were 8 bases for V and 0 bases for J; bases not matched to a gene: 5. The CDR3, as DNA: TGTGCCAGCCAAGACAGGGGGAGCTCCTACGAGCAGTACTTC. This translates into CASQDRGSSYEQYF.

This chain uses TRBV5-1 with TRBJ2-2, with TRBD1 as a possible D gene (7 bases). This CDR3 region has 16 residues. From germline, CDR1 is SGHRS and CDR2 YFSETQ. Trimming took 4 bases from V and 5 from J, leaving 18 bases between them. CDR3 region: CASSLATAGGTGELFF. The CDR3 nucleotides are TGCGCCAGCAGCCTCGCGACGGCAGGGGGGACCGGGGAGCTGTTTTTT. The full variable domain, rest sourced from reference TRBV5-1 and TRBJ2-2, is KAGVTQTPRYLIKTRGQQVTLSCSPISGHRSVSWYQQTPGQGLQFLFEYFSETQRNKGNFPGRFSGRQFSNSRSEMNVSTLELGDSALYLCASSLATAGGTGELFFGEGSRLTVL.

This chain links TRBV7-6 with TRBJ2-7; no firm D call. Trimming left V 4 bases short and J 4 bases short, with 11 bases between. The CDR3 length is 13 residues. From germline, CDR1 is SGHVS and CDR2 FNYEAQ. DNA of the CDR3: TGTGCCAGCAGCTCACCCGACCGGTACGAGCAGTACTTC. Protein product: CASSSPDRYEQYF.

The CDR3 sequence is CASSRLDSPYEQYF. For the CDR3, the DNA is TGTGCCAGCAGTCGACTCGATTCCCCCTACGAGCAGTACTTC. The chain uses TRBV6-2 or TRBV6-3 and TRBJ2-7, with unresolved D. Trimming shortened V by 5 bases and J by 2 bases, and 13 bases separated the two germline ends. This CDR3 region has 14 residues. Germline lookup yields CDR1 MNHEY and CDR2 SVGEGT.

This clonotype was counted ten times or more. The chain couples TRBV19 to TRBJ1-4; a possible D gene is TRBD1 (6 bases). The CDR3 sequence is 16 residues long. Trimming cost V 6 bases and J 1 base, with 15 bases left between them. CDR1 and CDR2 from the germline V gene are LNHDA and SQIVND (reference sequence). This chain's CDR3 is CASRPPGAGTNEKLFF. CDR3 DNA sequence: TGTGCCAGTAGACCCCCAGGGGCGGGAACTAATGAAAAACTGTTTTTT.